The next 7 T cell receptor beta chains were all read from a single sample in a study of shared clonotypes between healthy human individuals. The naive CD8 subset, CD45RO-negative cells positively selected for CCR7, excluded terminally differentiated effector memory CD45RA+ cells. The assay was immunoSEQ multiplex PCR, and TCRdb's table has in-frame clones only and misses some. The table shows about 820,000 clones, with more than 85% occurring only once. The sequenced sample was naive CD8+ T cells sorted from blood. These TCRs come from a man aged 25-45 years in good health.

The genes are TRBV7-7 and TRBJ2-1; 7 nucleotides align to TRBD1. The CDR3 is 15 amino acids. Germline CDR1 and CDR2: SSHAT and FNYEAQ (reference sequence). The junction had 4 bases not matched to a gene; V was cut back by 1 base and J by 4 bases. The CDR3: CASSLGDSAYNEQFF. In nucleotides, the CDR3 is TGTGCCAGCAGCTTAGGGGACAGCGCTTACAATGAGCAGTTCTTC.

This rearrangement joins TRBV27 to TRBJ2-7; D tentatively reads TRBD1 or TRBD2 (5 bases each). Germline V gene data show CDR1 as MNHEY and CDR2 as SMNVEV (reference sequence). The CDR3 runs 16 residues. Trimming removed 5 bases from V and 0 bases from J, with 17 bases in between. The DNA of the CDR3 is TGTGCCAGCAGTCTAACCCCGGCAGGGACCTCCTACGAGCAGTACTTC. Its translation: CASSLTPAGTSYEQYF.

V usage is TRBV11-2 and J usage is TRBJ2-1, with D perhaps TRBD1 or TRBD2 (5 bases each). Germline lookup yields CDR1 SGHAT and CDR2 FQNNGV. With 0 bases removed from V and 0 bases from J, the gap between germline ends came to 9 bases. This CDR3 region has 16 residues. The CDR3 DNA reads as TGTGCCAGCAGCTTAGAGGCAGGGAGCTCCTACAATGAGCAGTTCTTC. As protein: CASSLEAGSSYNEQFF.

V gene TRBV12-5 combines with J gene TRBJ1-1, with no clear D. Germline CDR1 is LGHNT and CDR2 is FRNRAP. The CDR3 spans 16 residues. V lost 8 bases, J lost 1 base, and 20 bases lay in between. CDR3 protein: CASSPQLQPANTEAFF. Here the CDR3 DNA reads TGTGCTAGTTCCCCTCAACTACAACCTGCGAACACTGAAGCTTTCTTT.

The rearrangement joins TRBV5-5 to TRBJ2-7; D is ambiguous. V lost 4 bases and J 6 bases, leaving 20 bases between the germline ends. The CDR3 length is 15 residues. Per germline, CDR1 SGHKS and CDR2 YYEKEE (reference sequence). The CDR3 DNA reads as TGTGCCAGCAGCGCAACGATTTGGCATTTGGCCGAGCAGTACTTC. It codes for CASSATIWHLAEQYF. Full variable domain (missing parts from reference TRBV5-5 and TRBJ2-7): DAGVTQSPTHLIKTRGQQVTLRCSPISGHKSVSWYQQVLGQGPQFIFQYYEKEERGRGNFPDRFSARQFPNYSSELNVNALLLGDSALYLCASSATIWHLAEQYFGPGTRLTVT.

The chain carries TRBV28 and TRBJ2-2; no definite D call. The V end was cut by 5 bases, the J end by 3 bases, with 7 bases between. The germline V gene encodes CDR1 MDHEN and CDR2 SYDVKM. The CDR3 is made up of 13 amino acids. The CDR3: CASSMTHTGELFF. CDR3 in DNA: TGTGCCAGCAGTATGACCCACACCGGGGAGCTGTTTTTT.

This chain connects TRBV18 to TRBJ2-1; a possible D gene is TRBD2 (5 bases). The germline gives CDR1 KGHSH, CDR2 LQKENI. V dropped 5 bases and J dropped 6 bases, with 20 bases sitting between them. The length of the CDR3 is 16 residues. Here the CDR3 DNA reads TGTGCCAGCTCATCCTTAGAGGGATCGGTGACCAATGAGCAGTTCTTC. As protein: CASSSLEGSVTNEQFF. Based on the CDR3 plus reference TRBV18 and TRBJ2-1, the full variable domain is NAGVMQNPRHLVRRRGQEARLRCSPMKGHSHVYWYRQLPEEGLKFMVYLQKENIIDESGMPKERFSAEFPKEGPSILRIQQVVRGDSAAYFCASSSLEGSVTNEQFFGPGTRLTVL.